The following is a TCR beta chain sequence with its context. The repertoire was sequenced with immunoSEQ multiplex PCR; TCRdb's copy has only in-frame clones and lacks some. This sample yields about 25,000 clones, of which over 80% are seen a single time; roughly 12% belongs to the top ten. The entry originates in a study of T cells in tumors after PD-1 blockade. Turning to the study itself: Daily vismodegib 150 mg continued in a subset of anti-PD-1-treated patients.

Germline CDR1 reads WNHNN; CDR2 reads SYGVQD (reference sequence). The CDR3 totals 13 residues. V dropped 2 bases and J dropped 7 bases, with 8 bases sitting between them. Sample: PBMCs, taken after anti-PD-1 treatment. The J gene is TRBJ2-2, the V gene TRBV10-1; D unclear. The TCR sequence derives from a human donor with basal cell carcinoma. CDR3 amino acids: CASSEDFLGELFF. The CDR3 nucleotides are TGCGCCAGCAGTGAGGACTTTCTCGGGGAGCTGTTTTTT.